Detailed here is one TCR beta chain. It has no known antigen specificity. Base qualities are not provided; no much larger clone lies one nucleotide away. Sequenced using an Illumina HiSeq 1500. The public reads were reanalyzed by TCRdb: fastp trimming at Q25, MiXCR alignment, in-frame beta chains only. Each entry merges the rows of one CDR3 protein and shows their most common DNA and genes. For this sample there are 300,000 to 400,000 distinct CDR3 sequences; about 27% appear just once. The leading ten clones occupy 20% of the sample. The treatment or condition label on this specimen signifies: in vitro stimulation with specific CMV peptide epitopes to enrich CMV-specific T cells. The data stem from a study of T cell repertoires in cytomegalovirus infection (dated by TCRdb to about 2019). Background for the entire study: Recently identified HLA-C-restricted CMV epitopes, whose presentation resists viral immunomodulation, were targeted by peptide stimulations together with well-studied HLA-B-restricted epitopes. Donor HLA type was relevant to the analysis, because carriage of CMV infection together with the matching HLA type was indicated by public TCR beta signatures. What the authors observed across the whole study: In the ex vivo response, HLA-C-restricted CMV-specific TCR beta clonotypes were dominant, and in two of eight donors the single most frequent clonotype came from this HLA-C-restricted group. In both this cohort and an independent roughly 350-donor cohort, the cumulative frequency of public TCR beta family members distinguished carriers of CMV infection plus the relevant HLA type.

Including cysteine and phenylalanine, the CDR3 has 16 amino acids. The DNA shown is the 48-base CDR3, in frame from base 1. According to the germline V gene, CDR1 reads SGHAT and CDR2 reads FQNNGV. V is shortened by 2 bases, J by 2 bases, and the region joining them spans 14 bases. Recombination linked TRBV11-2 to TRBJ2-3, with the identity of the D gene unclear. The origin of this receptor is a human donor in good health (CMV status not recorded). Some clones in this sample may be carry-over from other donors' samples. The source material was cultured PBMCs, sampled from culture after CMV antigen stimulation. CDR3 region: CASSLLRRATTDTQYF. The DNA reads TGTGCCAGCAGCTTATTACGGCGCGCGACCACAGATACGCAGTATTTT.